This T cell receptor beta chain was identified in a study of OX40 agonist ivuxolimab in advanced cancers. Study as a whole: The patients received agonistic anti-OX40 (CD134) antibody ivuxolimab. Every patient in dose escalation had hepatocellular carcinoma, melanoma, renal cell or head and neck cancer. Participants could have had prior anti-PD-1, anti-PD-L1 or anti-CTLA-4 therapy, and about 40% had some.

CDR3 length equals 14 residues. CDR1 is LNHDA and CDR2 is SQIVND in the germline V gene (reference sequence). V lost 5 bases, J lost 4 bases, and 3 bases stayed unmatched. Patients were ruled out by autoimmune disease history or systemic immunosuppression. Clones were read by immunoSEQ multiplex PCR, and TCRdb kept only the in-frame ones, dropping some. Found here are tens of thousands of clones, approximately 87% of them singletons; the top ten hold roughly 5%. With regard to this clone: This same CDR3 is encoded by further DNA sequences in the sample.

The input for sequencing was CD4+ or CD8+ T cells sorted from blood, taken in a trial of the OX40 agonist ivuxolimab. The sequence was obtained from an adult with an advanced solid tumor such as melanoma, head and neck, liver or kidney cancer. The chain recombines TRBV19 with TRBJ1-5; 9 bases are a match to TRBD1. The CDR3 nucleotides read TGTGCCAGTAGTTTGACAGGGGGGAATCAGCCCCAGCATTTT. It yields the protein CASSLTGGNQPQHF.